The source of this T cell receptor (beta chain) is a study of a mutant IDH1 vaccine in newly diagnosed glioma. Turning to the study itself: Across weeks 1, 3, 5, 7, 11, 15, 19 and 23, patients received a vaccination each time, eight in all.

Germline CDR1 is MNHEY and CDR2 is SMNVEV (reference sequence). Trimming shortened V by 0 bases and J by 5 bases, and 4 bases separated the two germline ends. The CDR3 is 12 residues long. Sequencing was performed with immunoSEQ multiplex PCR; in TCRdb, only in-frame clones are kept and a portion is missing. The repertoire holds around 56,000 clones, 81% seen once, with around 8% in the top ten. Time point reported: week 23, last vaccination. Every vaccination contained 300 ug of the mutant IDH1 20-mer peptide and was paired with topical imiquimod. Each of the donors came in with new WHO grade 3 or 4 astrocytomas that were IDH1-mutant and ATRX-lost. As regards this clone: Its target is not known.

The sequencing here drew on PBMCs, taken from a glioma patient whose treatment included an IDH1 peptide vaccine. The rearrangement joins TRBV27 to TRBJ2-5; no clear D. The clonotype originates from a woman in her thirties or forties with glioma. Some clones in this sample may be carry-over from other donors' samples. The DNA of the CDR3 is TGTGCCAGCAGTTTATCGGGGGAGACCCAGTACTTC. Its translation: CASSLSGETQYF.